This TCR beta chain was sequenced during a study of cytomegalovirus exposure and HLA in healthy donors. Some clones are missing from TCRdb's copy, which holds only in-frame ones; the method was immunoSEQ multiplex PCR. The table has approximately 280,000 clones, 65% to 90% seen once. V was pared by 3 bases and J by 1 base, with 16 bases between. This CDR3 contains 16 residues. Germline V gene sequence: CDR1 SGHRS, CDR2 YFSETQ. On this clone: As yet, its antigen is unknown.

Study-wide points: Among TCR beta chains, those listed as cytomegalovirus-associated numbered some 160.

The chain has TRBV5-1 and TRBJ1-2; D might be TRBD1 (6 bases). Sequenced: PBMCs. This TCR was sampled from a woman aged 18-30 years in good health and CMV-seronegative. The CDR3: CASSSGGQINNYGYTF. The CDR3 DNA sequence: TGCGCCAGCAGCTCAGGAGGACAGATTAATAACTATGGCTACACCTTC. Full variable domain (outside the CDR3, taken from reference TRBV5-1 and TRBJ1-2): KAGVTQTPRYLIKTRGQQVTLSCSPISGHRSVSWYQQTPGQGLQFLFEYFSETQRNKGNFPGRFSGRQFSNSRSEMNVSTLELGDSALYLCASSSGGQINNYGYTFGSGTRLTVV.